This T cell receptor (beta chain) was sequenced in a study of regulatory T cells in long-lasting Graves disease. Points from the study as a whole: The sample size was small, and this may have reduced accuracy. Under persistent disease, TRBV28, TRBJ1-2 and TRBJ2-5 were used preferentially. Those with persistent Graves' had less TCR diversity than newly diagnosed patients.

Arm-PCR of CDR3 regions and iRepertoire HTBI primers were the basis on which TCR beta libraries were built. TCRdb itself ran the multiplex PCR reads through MiXCR, one entry per CDR3 protein. The data show hundreds of thousands of distinct CDR3 sequences, around a fifth seen once. This clonotype was counted ten times or more. The antigen is undetermined. Noted time point: persistent/refractory GD, antithyroid drugs over 5 years with positive TRAb. Preparation of the TCR library used RNA extracted from PBMCs. Per the germline V gene, CDR1 is DFQATT and CDR2 is SNEGSKA (reference sequence). The CDR3 is 14 amino acids. V lost 3 bases and J lost 7, with 18 bases in between.

Sequenced material: peripheral blood mononuclear cells (PBMCs), taken when the disease was refractory, from a patient treated with antithyroid drugs. The gene calls are TRBV20-1 and TRBJ1-2; TRBD1 is a possible D gene (6 bases). This clonotype was sampled from a female donor with Graves disease. This CDR3 is CSARPLGTNSGYTF. CDR3 sequence (DNA): TGCAGTGCTAGGCCTTTGGGGACAAACAGTGGCTACACCTTC.